The clone carrying this TCR beta chain was observed a few times. No antigen is known for it. This record belongs to a study of T-cell reconstitution after alpha-beta-depleted transplantation in children. Molecular barcoding with unique molecular identifiers was used for the TCRbeta library. TCRdb analysed the PCR reads with MiXCR anew, one entry per CDR3 protein. The table has approximately 400,000 distinct CDR3 sequences, 15% to 20% seen once; the top ten hold about 32%. Study-wide results and limits: Hyperexpanded clones declined; after one year, newly produced T cells mostly supplied diversity. Several hundred graft clones that had expanded were reportedly the source of alpha-beta T cells about two months after transplant.

The input for sequencing was PBMCs, mostly from graft donor cells, taken 360 days after TCRalphabeta/CD19-depleted stem cell transplant. This TCR came from a boy under two years old who had a stem cell transplant for Wiskott-Aldrich syndrome, so the T cells may come from the graft donor.

In DNA, the CDR3 is TGTGCCAGCAAGACAGGGTTTACTGGAAACACCATATATTTT. Translating it yields CASKTGFTGNTIYF. The chain carries TRBV12-3 or TRBV12-4 and TRBJ1-3, with 7 bases lining up with TRBD1. The CDR3 has 14 residues. Unmatched junction bases numbered 5, after V lost 7 bases and J lost 2 bases.